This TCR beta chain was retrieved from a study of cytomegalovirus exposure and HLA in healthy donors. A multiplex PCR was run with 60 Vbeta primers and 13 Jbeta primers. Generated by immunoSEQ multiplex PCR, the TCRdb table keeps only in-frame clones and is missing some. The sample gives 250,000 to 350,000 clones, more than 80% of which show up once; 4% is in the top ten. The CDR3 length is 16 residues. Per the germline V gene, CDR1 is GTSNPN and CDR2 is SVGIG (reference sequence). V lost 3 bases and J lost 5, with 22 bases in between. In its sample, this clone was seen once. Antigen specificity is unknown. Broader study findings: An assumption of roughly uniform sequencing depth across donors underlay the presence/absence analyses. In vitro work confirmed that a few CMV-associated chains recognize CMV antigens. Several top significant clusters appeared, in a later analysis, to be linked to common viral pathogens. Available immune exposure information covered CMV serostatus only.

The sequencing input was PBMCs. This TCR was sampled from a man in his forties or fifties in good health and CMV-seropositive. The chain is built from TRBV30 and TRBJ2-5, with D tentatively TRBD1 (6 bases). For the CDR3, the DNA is TGTGCCTGGAGAGCGCAGGCGTGGGGACAATCGGAGACCCAGTACTTC. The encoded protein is CAWRAQAWGQSETQYF.